The 32 T cell receptor beta chains presented below share a single source sample, sequenced in a study. The sorted Tregs were CD4+CD25+CD127-/low cells. Each CDR3 protein gets one entry after TCRdb re-called the 5' RACE reads with MiXCR. The sample yields approximately 58,000 distinct CDR3 sequences, approximately 26% seen once. Sequencing was done on a sample of tumor-infiltrating Tregs sorted from the breast tumor. These receptor sequences come from a female donor with breast cancer.

The CDR3 reads CASSLSAGPADTQYF. In DNA form, the CDR3 reads TGTGCCAGCAGCTTAAGTGCAGGGCCGGCAGATACGCAGTATTTT. V and J are TRBV11-1 and TRBJ2-3; D might be TRBD1 (5 bases). The V gene lost 2 bases and the J gene lost 4 bases, with 13 bases spanning the gap. Germline V CDR1 and CDR2: SGHAT, FQDESV (reference sequence). CDR3 length equals 15 residues.

The V gene is TRBV9, the J gene TRBJ1-6; D possibly corresponds to TRBD1 (5 bases). Germline CDR1 reads SGDLS; CDR2 reads YYNGEE. Trimming removed 6 bases from V and 6 bases from J, with 13 bases in between. CDR3 length equals 14 residues. Here the CDR3 DNA reads TGTGCCAGCAACGGTGGAGGGGTTAATTCACCCCTCCACTTT. Protein: CASNGGGVNSPLHF.

This clonotype was observed a handful of times. The chain is built from TRBV5-1 and TRBJ2-1, with D perhaps matching TRBD2 (5 bases). In germline, CDR1 is SGHRS, CDR2 YFSETQ. The CDR3 totals 18 residues. Between the trimmed V and J ends, which lost 0 bases and 8 bases, there was a span of 24 bases. CDR3 sequence (DNA): TGCGCCAGCAGCTTGGCCCTCCGCACGCTGGCGGGTAACTATGAGCAGTTCTTC. Its protein is CASSLALRTLAGNYEQFF.

The chain combines TRBV12-3 or TRBV12-4 with TRBJ2-5; D is unresolved. This CDR3 region has 12 residues. Trimming took off 6 bases at V and 2 bases at J, with 7 bases between the two ends. The CDR3 nucleotides are TGTGCCAGCAGCCGAACTCAAGAGACCCAGTACTTC. Residues: CASSRTQETQYF.

A remark on this clonotype: It may be a read error: a sequence one base away is much more abundant. This rearrangement joins TRBV29-1 to TRBJ2-6; possible D gene TRBD1, 6 bases. Trimming left V 6 bases short and J 9 bases short, with 18 bases between. This CDR3 has 14 amino acids. Germline V gene data show CDR1 as SQVTM and CDR2 as ANQGSEA. CDR3 region: CSVGLGQLCNVLTF. CDR3 DNA sequence: TGCAGCGTAGGGCTTGGACAGCTATGCAACGTCCTGACTTTC.

Only a few counts were recorded for this clonotype. V and J are TRBV7-2 and TRBJ2-1; a weak D match, TRBD2 (5 bases). Trimming left V 4 bases short and J 5 bases short, with 21 bases between. Per germline, CDR1 SGHTA and CDR2 FQGNSA. The CDR3 is made up of 17 amino acids. CDR3 DNA: TGTGCCAGCAGCTCCAGCCTTAAAAGCGGAGTAGACAATGAGCAGTTCTTC. Encoded protein: CASSSSLKSGVDNEQFF.

This rearrangement joins TRBV5-1 to TRBJ2-2; D may be TRBD2 (6 bases). V dropped 1 base and J dropped 0 bases, with 7 bases sitting between them. CDR1 is SGHRS, CDR2 YFSETQ, per germline. The CDR3 runs 15 residues. The chain's CDR3 is CASSLRLANTGELFF. The CDR3 bases are TGCGCCAGCAGCTTGAGACTAGCGAACACCGGGGAGCTGTTTTTT.

The chain employs TRBV20-1 and TRBJ1-1; maybe TRBD1 (5 bases). CDR3 length: 15 residues. With 6 bases removed from V and 3 bases from J, the gap between germline ends came to 20 bases. Per the germline V gene, CDR1 is DFQATT and CDR2 is SNEGSKA (reference sequence). CDR3 bases: TGCAGTGCCCTTTCGGCGAGTCGGGGGGACACTGAAGCTTTCTTT. This sequence encodes CSALSASRGDTEAFF.

This clonotype turned up a few times. CDR3 loop: CASTEAAGLTRQETQYF. In DNA, the CDR3 is TGTGCCAGCACCGAGGCGGCAGGCCTCACCCGGCAAGAGACCCAGTACTTC. V usage is TRBV7-8 and J usage is TRBJ2-5; D gene unclear. From germline, CDR1 is SGHVS and CDR2 FQNEAQ. Trimming cost V 7 bases and J 2 bases, with 23 bases left between them. The CDR3 consists of 17 residues.

This clonotype has a handful of counts. In DNA, the CDR3 is TGTGCCAGCAGTGAAGGTTCCAGCGGCCAGCCCCAGCATTTT. Its protein product is CASSEGSSGQPQHF. The chain couples TRBV2 to TRBJ1-5; D uncertain. Per the germline V gene, CDR1 is SNHLY and CDR2 is FYNNEI. CDR3 length: 14 amino acids. The V end lost 1 base, the J end lost 7 bases, and 11 bases lay between the germline ends.

The CDR3 sequence is CASSTPLGADGYTF. The CDR3 DNA reads TGTGCCAGCAGTACCCCCCTGGGGGCCGATGGCTACACCTTC. This sequence joins TRBV6-5 and TRBJ1-2, with a possible D match to TRBD1 (6 bases). Germline CDR1 and CDR2: MNHEY and SVGAGI. The CDR3 loop spans 14 amino acids. Deletions cut 5 bases from V and 6 bases from J, with 16 bases between.

This clonotype has a count of ten or more. V usage is TRBV29-1 and J usage is TRBJ1-1, with 7 nucleotides matching TRBD1. The length of the CDR3 is 13 residues. With 7 bases clipped from V and 2 bases from J, the junction kept 7 bases outside the gene matches. CDR1 is SQVTM, CDR2 ANQGSEA, per germline. The DNA for the CDR3 is TGCAGCGCCAGCAGGGGGGCAAACACTGAAGCTTTCTTT. Encoded protein: CSASRGANTEAFF.

Worth noting for this clonotype: A read error is possible here, since a much larger clone lies one base away. The chain combines TRBV7-2 with TRBJ1-2; D remains unclear. The CDR3 loop spans 14 amino acids. Between the trimmed V and J ends, which lost 2 bases and 0 bases, there was a span of 7 bases. CDR1 SGHTA and CDR2 FQGNSA come from the germline V gene. The CDR3 bases are TGTACCAGCAGCTTACACAGCTCTAACTATGGCTACACCTTC. Translated, it gives CTSSLHSSNYGYTF.

Comment on this clonotype: The germline gene is not matched at one end of the junction; a read error may be the cause. The chain couples TRBV27 to TRBJ2-1; 10 bases match TRBD1. The CDR3 contains 17 residues. Germline V CDR1 and CDR2: MNHEY, SMNVEV (reference sequence). The CDR3 loop reads CACSLYGTGDTYNEQSF. Written as DNA, the CDR3 is TGTGCCTGCAGTTTATACGGGACAGGGGATACCTACAATGAGCAGTCCTTC.

This clonotype has a handful of counts. The chain combines TRBV6-2 or TRBV6-3 with TRBJ2-6; D may match TRBD1 or TRBD2 (6 bases each). Germline V gene data show CDR1 as MNHEY and CDR2 as SVGEGT. The CDR3 has 15 residues. The V and J ends lost 7 bases and 2 bases respectively, with 12 bases between them. The CDR3 protein is CASNPEGAGANVLTF. In nucleotides, the CDR3 is TGTGCCAGCAATCCGGAGGGGGCTGGGGCCAACGTCCTGACTTTC.

The V gene is TRBV20-1, the J gene TRBJ1-2; possible D gene TRBD1, 5 bases. This CDR3 contains 13 residues. Trimming removed 6 bases from V and 6 bases from J, with 17 bases in between. The germline CDR1 and CDR2 sequences are DFQATT and SNEGSKA (reference sequence). DNA of the CDR3: TGCAGTGCCGAGGCCGGGACGGAGAATGGCTACACCTTC. Translation gives CSAEAGTENGYTF.

The rearrangement uses TRBV4-2 and TRBJ1-2; D possibly corresponds to TRBD1 (6 bases). The germline gives CDR1 LGHNA, CDR2 YNFKEQ. The CDR3 loop spans 13 amino acids. V dropped 1 base and J dropped 3 bases, with 6 bases sitting between them. The CDR3 sequence: CASSQGTDYGYTF. The CDR3 region has the DNA TGTGCCAGCAGCCAAGGGACAGACTATGGCTACACCTTC.

This clonotype has a count of ten or more. The rearrangement links TRBV4-1 to TRBJ1-5; D remains ambiguous. The V end lost 1 base, the J end lost 7 bases, and 14 bases lay between the germline ends. CDR1 is MGHRA and CDR2 is YSYEKL in the germline V gene. CDR3 size: 15 residues. The CDR3 reads CASSQVWAEGQPQHF. The CDR3 nucleotides read TGCGCCAGCAGCCAAGTATGGGCAGAAGGGCAGCCCCAGCATTTT.

V usage is TRBV7-2 and J usage is TRBJ2-1; D remains ambiguous. The CDR3 covers 17 residues. Germline CDR1 SGHTA, CDR2 FQGNSA. V dropped 0 bases and J dropped 8 bases, with 20 bases sitting between them. The CDR3: CASSLAKVVFLDDEQFF. In DNA, the CDR3 is TGTGCCAGCAGCTTAGCCAAGGTGGTTTTTCTAGATGATGAGCAGTTCTTC.

The genes are TRBV5-1 and TRBJ1-2; no firm D call. V was shortened by 3 bases and J by 6 bases, with 15 bases between the two germline ends. Germline CDR1 and CDR2: SGHRS and YFSETQ. This CDR3 comprises 14 residues. CDR3 nucleotides: TGCGCCAGCAGCTCCCAGACACTTGACCATGGCTACACCTTC. It encodes CASSSQTLDHGYTF.

This clonotype was recorded a few times. The chain employs TRBV2 and TRBJ2-3, with 9 bases identical to TRBD2. This CDR3 is built from 14 residues. The germline gives CDR1 SNHLY, CDR2 FYNNEI. V lost 3 bases and J lost 5; bases outside the gene matches: 3. CDR3 residues: CASSEVTSGDTQYF. For the CDR3, the DNA is TGTGCCAGCAGTGAGGTGACTAGCGGAGATACGCAGTATTTT.

In regard to this clonotype: A much larger clone lies a single base off, so this may be a read error. The J gene is TRBJ2-7, the V gene TRBV5-1, with 9 bases fitting TRBD2. Trimming at V came to 3 bases and at J to 3 bases, leaving 4 bases not matched to a gene. Germline CDR1 SGHRS, CDR2 YFSETQ. This CDR3 has 14 amino acids. CDR3 nucleotides: TGCGCCAGCAGCTCATGGACTAGCGACTACGAGCAGTACTTC. Amino acid sequence: CASSSWTSDYEQYF.

Comment on this clonotype: Given the absence of the conserved phenylalanine or tryptophan at the CDR3 end, a read error is likely. The CDR3 here is CASSRTGGVRDTQYL. In nucleotides, the CDR3 is TGTGCCAGCAGCCGAACAGGGGGGGTTCGGGATACGCAGTATCTT. J is TRBJ2-3 and V is TRBV7-9, with a tentative D call TRBD1 (8 bases). V was cut by 5 bases and J by 6 bases, with 18 bases left in between. Germline V lookup: CDR1 SEHNR, CDR2 FQNEAQ (reference sequence). This CDR3 is built from 15 residues.

This clonotype has just a few counts. The chain has TRBV14 and TRBJ2-7, with D hard to call. This CDR3 has 14 residues. Deletions cut 4 bases from V and 7 bases from J, with 17 bases between. CDR1 SGHDN and CDR2 FVKESK come from the germline V gene. The CDR3 here is CASSLPGSAWEQYF. The CDR3 region has the DNA TGTGCCAGCAGCCTACCGGGCAGCGCGTGGGAGCAGTACTTC. Variable domain in full (rest from reference TRBV14 and TRBJ2-7): EAGVTQFPSHSVIEKGQTVTLRCDPISGHDNLYWYRRVMGKEIKFLLHFVKESKQDESGMPNNRFLAERTGGTYSTLKVQPAELEDSGVYFCASSLPGSAWEQYFGPGTRLTVT.

By share of the sample, this clonotype is medium-sized (0.01 to 0.1%). V and J are TRBV20-1 and TRBJ1-1, with a weak D call TRBD1 (6 bases). V was trimmed by 4 bases and J by 4 bases, leaving 10 bases between them. The CDR3 consists of 12 residues. The germline V gene encodes CDR1 DFQATT and CDR2 SNEGSKA (reference sequence). The DNA of the CDR3 is TGCAGTGCTACCCGGGACACCACTGAAGCTTTCTTT. Translation: CSATRDTTEAFF.

V gene TRBV10-1 combines with J gene TRBJ2-2, with D perhaps assigned TRBD1 or TRBD2 (6 bases each). In germline, CDR1 is WNHNN, CDR2 SYGVQD (reference sequence). CDR3 length equals 14 residues. Trimming stripped 0 bases from V and 6 bases from J, with 8 bases between. CDR3: CASSESRGPGELFF. Written as DNA, the CDR3 is TGCGCCAGCAGTGAGTCTCGGGGGCCCGGGGAGCTGTTTTTT.

V usage is TRBV29-1 and J usage is TRBJ2-5, with D maybe TRBD2 (7 bases). CDR1 SQVTM and CDR2 ANQGSEA come from the germline V gene. This CDR3 is 15 amino acids long. Trimming pared 5 bases from V and 5 bases from J, leaving 21 bases between. In DNA, the CDR3 is TGCAGCGTTAAGGTGGCCCACGGGGGGCAGGAGACCCAGTACTTC. This encodes CSVKVAHGGQETQYF.

This clonotype was counted ten times or more. The V call is TRBV29-1, the J call TRBJ1-1; D not resolved. The CDR3 runs 13 residues. Germline V gene data show CDR1 as SQVTM and CDR2 as ANQGSEA. Trimming removed 7 bases at V and 3 bases at J, with 15 bases between. This CDR3 reads CSAERGFDTEAFF. The DNA of the CDR3 is TGCAGCGCGGAACGGGGTTTCGACACTGAAGCTTTCTTT.

This clonotype was seen ten or more times. The chain uses TRBV6-5 and TRBJ1-6; D not certain. Between the trimmed V and J ends, which lost 0 bases and 7 bases, there was a span of 10 bases. The CDR3 is 15 amino acids. Germline lookup yields CDR1 MNHEY and CDR2 SVGAGI. The CDR3 is CASSYSGSRNSPLHF. CDR3 bases: TGTGCCAGCAGTTACTCCGGCTCGAGGAATTCACCCCTCCACTTT.

This sequence joins TRBV7-9 and TRBJ2-1; D gene ambiguous. The V and J ends lost 5 bases and 0 bases respectively, with 11 bases between them. The germline V gene has CDR1 SEHNR and CDR2 FQNEAQ (reference sequence). The CDR3 covers 15 residues. Written as DNA, the CDR3 is TGTGCCAGCAGCCCCGGGCGGAGCTCCTACAATGAGCAGTTCTTC. Protein: CASSPGRSSYNEQFF.

As regards this clonotype: The junction differs from germline at one of its ends, possibly a read error. The chain recombines TRBV28 with TRBJ2-3, with D tentatively TRBD1 or TRBD2 (5 bases each). The germline gives CDR1 MDHEN, CDR2 SYDVKM. The CDR3 is made up of 15 amino acids. CDR3: CAGRGTASSTDTQYF. The CDR3 region has the DNA TGTGCCGGCAGAGGGACGGCTTCTAGCACAGATACGCAGTATTTT.

The rearrangement uses TRBV7-9 and TRBJ1-1; tentative D call: TRBD1 (6 bases). From germline, CDR1 is SEHNR and CDR2 FQNEAQ (reference sequence). Trimming pared 1 base from V and 1 base from J, leaving 10 bases between. The CDR3 consists of 15 residues. Here the CDR3 reads CASSLGGASNTEAFF. For the CDR3, the DNA is TGTGCCAGCAGCTTAGGGGGGGCTTCGAACACTGAAGCTTTCTTT.